Listed below are T cell receptor beta chains from one sample, sequenced in a study of cytotoxic CD8 clonotypes in ibrutinib-treated CLL. Some clones are missing from TCRdb's copy, which holds only in-frame ones; the method was immunoSEQ multiplex PCR. The sample holds approximately 130,000 clones, 84% seen once. The input for sequencing was PBMCs, taken after 24 months of ibrutinib treatment. The source of these receptors is a human donor with chronic lymphocytic leukemia. Both conserved end residues are part of each CDR3. The D gene is left open where the match is weak. Size values are once, few and many counts, or a class for expanded clones, and some rows have none.

TRBV10-3	TRBJ2-2	NA	NA	TGTGCCATCAGTGAGGGGCTAGACAACACCGGGGAGCTGTTTTTT	CAISEGLDNTGELFF
TRBV9	TRBJ2-3	TRBD2	NA	TGTGCCAGCAGCGTACGGCCCCAGGGCGCTAGCGGTCCGGATACGCAGTATTTT	CASSVRPQGASGPDTQYF
TRBV12-2	TRBJ2-4	NA	NA	TGTGCAAGTCGCCCCCTACTAGCTCAAAACATTCAGTACTTC	CASRPLLAQNIQYF
TRBV5-4	TRBJ1-1	NA	NA	TGTGCCAGCAGCTTGGTGGGACGCACTGAAGCTTTCTTT	CASSLVGRTEAFF
TRBV5-1	TRBJ2-7	NA	NA	TGCGCCAGCAGCTTGGGGGGTTACGAGCAGTACTTC	CASSLGGYEQYF
TRBV12-5	TRBJ2-5	TRBD1	NA	TGTGCTAGTGGTTTGGGGGACAGGAGACAAGAGACCCAGTACTTC	CASGLGDRRQETQYF
TRBV19	TRBJ1-1	TRBD1	NA	TGTGCCAGTAGTATTTTCCCAGGGGGGGCGAACACTGAAGCTTTCTTT	CASSIFPGGANTEAFF
TRBV5-1	TRBJ1-2	TRBD1	NA	TGCGCCAGCAGCTGGATCACGGGGGACAGAAGCTCTGGCTACACCTTC	CASSWITGDRSSGYTF
TRBV28	TRBJ2-7	TRBD1	NA	TGTGCCAGCAAGACAGGGACCTACGAGCAGTACTTC	CASKTGTYEQYF
TRBV11-2	TRBJ1-3	TRBD1	few	TGTGCCAGCAGCCGCAGGGGGCAAATCCGGGGAAACACCATATATTTT	CASSRRGQIRGNTIYF
TRBV4-2	TRBJ2-7	TRBD2	NA	TGTGCCAGCAGCCAAGGGACTAGCGGGGGGTTCTACGAGCAGTACTTC	CASSQGTSGGFYEQYF
TRBV7-8	TRBJ2-5	TRBD1	NA	TGTGCCAGCAGCTACAGGGGGCAAGAGACCCAGTACTTC	CASSYRGQETQYF
TRBV5-1	TRBJ1-4	NA	once	TGCGCCAGCAGCCCTGGCGGGGGGATAATGTCTAATGAAAAACTGTTTTTT	CASSPGGGIMSNEKLFF
TRBV18	TRBJ2-7	NA	NA	TGTGCCAGCTCACCATCCAACTACGAGCAGTACTTC	CASSPSNYEQYF
TRBV14	TRBJ1-2	NA	NA	TGTGCCAGCAGCCAAGAATGGGCCAGGCGTAATCACTATGGCTACACCTTC	CASSQEWARRNHYGYTF
TRBV14	TRBJ2-5	TRBD2	NA	TGTGCCAGCAGCCGCGGGAGCGGGGGGTTGAAAGAGACCCAGTACTTC	CASSRGSGGLKETQYF
TRBV15	TRBJ2-7	TRBD2	NA	TGTGCCACCAGCGTGGGGACTAGCGGGTCCTACGAGCAGTACTTC	CATSVGTSGSYEQYF
TRBV7-6	TRBJ2-6	TRBD1	few	TGTGCCAGCAGCGGACAGGGGGGCTCTGGGGCCAACGTCCTGACTTTC	CASSGQGGSGANVLTF
TRBV7-9	TRBJ1-2	TRBD1	NA	TGTGCCAGCAGCTTTGACAGGGCTAGTCCCTATGGCTACACCTTC	CASSFDRASPYGYTF
TRBV7-2	TRBJ2-7	NA	NA	TGTGCCAGCAGCTTAGTGGCCCGAACCTACGAGCAGTACTTC	CASSLVARTYEQYF
TRBV6-7	TRBJ2-3	NA	NA	TGTGCCAGCAGCGCTAGCTATAGCACAGATACGCAGTATTTT	CASSASYSTDTQYF
TRBV9	TRBJ2-3	TRBD2	NA	TGTGCCAGCAGCCCGGGACTAGCGGGGGGCACAGATACGCAGTATTTT	CASSPGLAGGTDTQYF
TRBV28	TRBJ1-5	TRBD1	NA	TGTGCCAGCAGTTTTCCGGGACAGGGGCGGGGGTCTGGCAATCAGCCCCAGCATTTT	CASSFPGQGRGSGNQPQHF
TRBV30	TRBJ1-2	NA	NA	TGTGCCTGGGCCCCCACCCTTAGGAACTATGGCTACACCTTC	CAWAPTLRNYGYTF
TRBV7-2	TRBJ1-3	NA	NA	TGTGCCAGCAGCTTAGCCCCTGGTAGGATTGGAAACACCATATATTTT	CASSLAPGRIGNTIYF
TRBV7-2	TRBJ1-3	NA	NA	TGTGCCAGCAGCCTTTCTGGAAACACCATATATTTT	CASSLSGNTIYF
TRBV4-1	TRBJ1-1	NA	NA	TGCGCCAGCAGCCTAGAGGACATGAACACTGAAGCTTTCTTT	CASSLEDMNTEAFF
TRBV6-1	TRBJ2-7	NA	NA	TGTGCCAGCAGTGAAGCGCGGTCCCACGAGCAGTACTTC	CASSEARSHEQYF
TRBV19	TRBJ2-1	NA	NA	TGTGCCAGTAGTATTGGGGCTCTGGGCCAGCAGTTCTTC	CASSIGALGQQFF
TRBV29-1	TRBJ2-1	NA	few	TGCAGCGTTGAAGAGGGTTCCTACAATGAGCAGTTCTTC	CSVEEGSYNEQFF
TRBV6-6	TRBJ1-1	TRBD1	NA	TGTGCCAGCAGTTACTCGAATAGGGGGCACGATGGTTTCTTT	CASSYSNRGHDGFF
TRBV7-8	TRBJ1-2	NA	NA	TGTGCCAGCAGCTTAAGTAATCAGGGGCTCTATGGCTACACCTTC	CASSLSNQGLYGYTF
TRBV10-3	TRBJ2-2	NA	NA	TGTGCCATCAGTGAACAGGGCTGGAACACCGGGGAGCTGTTTTTT	CAISEQGWNTGELFF
TRBV30	TRBJ1-5	TRBD1	few	TGTGCCTGGAGTGTAATCGGGACAGGGAATCAGCCCCAGCATTTT	CAWSVIGTGNQPQHF
TRBV7-2	TRBJ1-6	NA	NA	TGTGCCAGCAGCGTAAACGCAGGGCCGCTTTCACCCCTCCACTTT	CASSVNAGPLSPLHF
TRBV5-1	TRBJ2-3	TRBD2	NA	TGCGCCAGCAGCCCCCACAGCGGGGGGGCCGGGACAGATACGCAGTATTTT	CASSPHSGGAGTDTQYF
TRBV27	TRBJ2-5	NA	NA	TGTGCCAGCAGTTTATGGTACCCAGAGACCCAGTACTTC	CASSLWYPETQYF
TRBV10-2	TRBJ1-1	NA	few	TGCGCCAGCAGTCCAGGGAACGCTGAAGCTTTCTTT	CASSPGNAEAFF
TRBV5-1	TRBJ2-2	TRBD1	NA	TGCGCCAGCAGCCCCGACAGGGGGCGCATCACCGGGGAGCTGTTTTTT	CASSPDRGRITGELFF
TRBV6-5	TRBJ1-5	NA	NA	TGTGCCAGCAGGAGAACAGGGAGCAATCAGCCCCAGCATTTT	CASRRTGSNQPQHF
TRBV7-8	TRBJ1-5	TRBD1	NA	TGTGCCAGCAGCCCTATTACTGCGATAGACAGGGGCAATCAGCCCCAGCATTTT	CASSPITAIDRGNQPQHF
TRBV7-2	TRBJ1-5	NA	NA	TGTGCCAGCAGCATTAACCCGGGGGGTCAGCCCCAGCATTTT	CASSINPGGQPQHF
TRBV6-1	TRBJ1-2	TRBD1	NA	TGTGCCAGCAGTGAGGGACAGAGCAACTATGGCTACACCTTC	CASSEGQSNYGYTF
TRBV5-1	TRBJ2-5	NA	NA	TGCGCCAGCAGCCGCGGGACACGGGGCCAAGAGACCCAGTACTTC	CASSRGTRGQETQYF
TRBV30	TRBJ2-7	NA	NA	TGTGCCTGGAGTCCGGGACGGTTTAACTACGAGCAGTACTTC	CAWSPGRFNYEQYF
TRBV30	TRBJ1-1	NA	few	TGTGCCTGGAGCGCCCTAAACCAGGGCCGACGGTTCTTT	CAWSALNQGRRFF
TRBV10-3	TRBJ2-3	NA	NA	TGTGCCATCACTCCGGGGCAGGGGAGGGCAGATACGCAGTATTTT	CAITPGQGRADTQYF
TRBV7-8	TRBJ1-4	TRBD1	few	TGTGCCAGCAGCCAGTATAGGACAGGGTCGAATGAAAAACTGTTTTTT	CASSQYRTGSNEKLFF
TRBV10-3	TRBJ2-5	TRBD2	NA	TGTGCCATCAGTGAGTCTTTGGGGACTACCCAAGAGACCCAGTACTTC	CAISESLGTTQETQYF
TRBV25-1	TRBJ2-7	NA	NA	TGTGCCACCTATAGCTACGAGCAGTACTTC	CATYSYEQYF
TRBV6-5	TRBJ1-3	NA	NA	TGTGCCAGCACCCCGTTAGAGGACTCTGGAAACACCATATATTTT	CASTPLEDSGNTIYF
TRBV18	TRBJ1-1	TRBD1	NA	TGTGCCAGCTCACCACGGGGGACAGCGAACACTGAAGCTTTCTTT	CASSPRGTANTEAFF
TRBV7-2	TRBJ2-7	TRBD2	NA	TGTGCCAGCAGCACTAGCGGGTTGGGCTCCTACGAGCAGTACTTC	CASSTSGLGSYEQYF
TRBV6-1	TRBJ2-7	TRBD1	few	TGTGCCAGCAGTGCGAGACAGGGGGGCTACGAGCAGTACTTC	CASSARQGGYEQYF
TRBV11-2	TRBJ2-4	NA	NA	TGTGCCAGCAGCTTAGACCGATTGTTAGCCAAAAACATTCAGTACTTC	CASSLDRLLAKNIQYF
TRBV9	TRBJ2-3	NA	NA	TGTGCCAGCAGCGTAAGGGCCAGCACAGATACGCAGTATTTT	CASSVRASTDTQYF
TRBV15	TRBJ1-1	NA	NA	TGTGCCACCAGCAGGTCCCAGGGAAATGAAGCTTTCTTT	CATSRSQGNEAFF